The 14 T cell receptor beta chains reported below all come from one sample, sequenced in a study of T-cell memory formation after mild COVID-19. TCRdb passed the 5' RACE reads through MiXCR, listing each CDR3 protein once. Here the sample spans 200,000 or so distinct CDR3 sequences, 16% being singletons. The sample consisted of PBMCs or a T cell subset sorted from them (not recorded which). These receptors were obtained from an adult woman who had mild COVID-19 (a few samples of this study predate the infection). Cell type and time point are not known.

This clonotype has more than one count but fewer than ten. The J gene is TRBJ2-7, the V gene TRBV30; D possibly corresponds to TRBD1 (6 bases). The ends were cut back, 2 bases at V and 2 bases at J, with 7 bases in the middle. The CDR3 runs 12 residues. Germline V CDR1 and CDR2: GTSNPN, SVGIG (reference sequence). The CDR3 sequence is CAWSYRAYEQYF. The DNA for the CDR3 is TGTGCCTGGAGTTACAGGGCCTACGAGCAGTACTTC.

Only a few counts were recorded for this clonotype. The chain employs TRBV7-2 and TRBJ2-1; no clear D gene. Germline CDR1 is SGHTA and CDR2 is FQGNSA. The germline V and J ends were trimmed by 2 bases and 2 bases, with 7 bases remaining between them. The CDR3 sequence is 14 residues long. The CDR3 DNA reads as TGTGCCAGCAGCTTATATGGCGCCTACAATGAGCAGTTCTTC. Its translation is CASSLYGAYNEQFF.

This clonotype was counted between two and nine times. The chain combines TRBV7-2 with TRBJ2-2, with D perhaps given as TRBD1 or TRBD2 (5 bases each). CDR1 and CDR2 (germline): SGHTA, FQGNSA. The CDR3 sequence is 14 residues long. Between the trimmed V and J ends, which lost 5 bases and 13 bases, there was a span of 20 bases. The CDR3 DNA reads TGTGCCAGCAGCAGGGACCGGCTCCCTAATGGGCTGTTTTTT. This gives the protein CASSRDRLPNGLFF.

This clonotype was counted a few times. The chain recombines TRBV5-1 with TRBJ2-7; 9 positions match TRBD2. J lost 3 bases, V lost 4 bases, and 2 bases had no gene match. CDR1 and CDR2 (germline): SGHRS, YFSETQ. The CDR3 has 13 amino acids. CDR3 loop: CASSQTSGYEQYF. As DNA, the CDR3 is TGCGCCAGCAGCCAGACTAGCGGCTACGAGCAGTACTTC.

The V call is TRBV20-1, the J call TRBJ2-5; D remains ambiguous. The germline V and J ends were trimmed by 3 bases and 1 base, with 12 bases remaining between them. Germline-derived CDR1 and CDR2 are DFQATT and SNEGSKA (reference sequence). The CDR3 is made up of 14 amino acids. This CDR3 is CSARVVVSQETQYF. CDR3 DNA sequence: TGCAGTGCTAGGGTTGTTGTTAGCCAAGAGACCCAGTACTTC.

In this sample, this clonotype turned up a few times. The genes are TRBV11-2 and TRBJ2-1, with 7 bases that match TRBD1. CDR3 size: 15 residues. Germline-derived CDR1 and CDR2 are SGHAT and FQNNGV. V lost 6 bases to trimming and J lost 4 bases; unmatched junction nucleotides: 9. Written as DNA, the CDR3 is TGTGCCAGCAGTTGGCCGGGACAGACATACAATGAGCAGTTCTTC. Translated, it gives CASSWPGQTYNEQFF.

The rearrangement links TRBV18 to TRBJ2-1, with D tentatively TRBD1 (6 bases). V was trimmed by 3 bases and J by 2 bases, leaving 11 bases between them. The CDR3 length is 15 residues. CDR1 and CDR2 from the germline V gene are KGHSH and LQKENI. CDR3 in DNA: TGTGCCAGCTCACCTCTGGGGGCCGCCTACAATGAGCAGTTCTTC. Translated: CASSPLGAAYNEQFF.

This clonotype was recorded a few times. V and J are TRBV18 and TRBJ1-2; D is undetermined. The V gene's germline CDR1 is KGHSH and CDR2 LQKENI. CDR3 length: 12 amino acids. Trimming took off 6 bases at V and 4 bases at J, with 9 bases between the two ends. The CDR3 protein is CASSLNSYGYTF. The CDR3 DNA follows: TGTGCCAGCTCGCTCAACTCCTATGGCTACACCTTC.

This clonotype came up a few times. The chain recombines TRBV7-2 with TRBJ2-2, with 12 nucleotides matching TRBD2. The length of the CDR3 is 18 residues. The V segment lost 0 bases and the J segment 4 bases; nucleotides outside the gene matches: 6. From germline, CDR1 is SGHTA and CDR2 FQGNSA. The CDR3 spells CASSLALAGGPVTGELFF. The CDR3 DNA follows: TGTGCCAGCAGCTTAGCCCTAGCGGGAGGGCCGGTCACCGGGGAGCTGTTTTTT.

This clonotype was picked up a small number of times. The genes are TRBV7-8 and TRBJ2-2; D is ambiguous. Trimming took off 1 base at V and 5 bases at J, with 23 bases between the two ends. Germline V lookup: CDR1 SGHVS, CDR2 FQNEAQ. The CDR3 spans 19 residues. The CDR3 DNA follows: TGTGCCAGCAGCTTAGAGTATGGGCAGATAAAGACCCTGACCGGGGAGCTGTTTTTT. This sequence encodes CASSLEYGQIKTLTGELFF.

This chain links TRBV24-1 with TRBJ2-2; 10 bases are a match to TRBD1. Germline V gene sequence: CDR1 KGHDR, CDR2 SFDVKD. V lost 7 bases and J lost 4; bases outside the gene matches: 5. The CDR3 consists of 15 residues. CDR3: CATSRGTGATGELFF. Here the CDR3 DNA reads TGTGCCACCAGCCGTGGGACAGGGGCCACCGGGGAGCTGTTTTTT.

This clonotype was recorded at least ten times. This chain connects TRBV20-1 to TRBJ1-1; D gene unclear. The CDR3 is 15 amino acids. CDR1 is DFQATT and CDR2 is SNEGSKA in the germline V gene (reference sequence). Trimming left V 1 base short and J 5 bases short, with 17 bases between. Here the CDR3 DNA reads TGCAGTGCTAGAGGGAAGAGAGCCCTTGAGACTGAAGCTTTCTTT. Amino acid sequence: CSARGKRALETEAFF.

This clonotype was observed a handful of times. The CDR3 loop reads CASSGRLQSSYEQYF. CDR3 DNA: TGTGCCAGCAGTGGTAGACTCCAGTCCTCGTACGAGCAGTACTTC. The chain recombines TRBV25-1 with TRBJ2-7; D uncertain. Trimming stripped 4 bases from V and 4 bases from J, with 17 bases between. Germline V gene lookup returns CDR1 MGHDK and CDR2 SYGVNS. The CDR3 has 15 amino acids.

This clonotype appeared many times. The chain combines TRBV12-3 or TRBV12-4 with TRBJ2-5; 10 bases align to TRBD1. The V and J ends lost 6 bases and 5 bases, in that order; junction bases with no gene match: 9. CDR3 length: 15 residues. Written as DNA, the CDR3 is TGTGCCAGCAGGGAATCGGGACAGGGGACGGAGACCCAGTACTTC. Encoded protein: CASRESGQGTETQYF.